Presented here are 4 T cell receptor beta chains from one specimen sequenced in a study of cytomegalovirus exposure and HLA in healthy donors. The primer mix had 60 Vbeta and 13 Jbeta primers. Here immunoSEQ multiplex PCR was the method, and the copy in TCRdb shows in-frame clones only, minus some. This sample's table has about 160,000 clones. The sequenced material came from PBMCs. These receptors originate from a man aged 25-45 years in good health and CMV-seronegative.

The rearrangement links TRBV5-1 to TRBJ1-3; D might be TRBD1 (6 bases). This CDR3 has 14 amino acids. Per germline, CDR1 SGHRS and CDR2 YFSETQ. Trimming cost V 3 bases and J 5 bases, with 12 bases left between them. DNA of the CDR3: TGCGCCAGCAGCTACACAGGGCAGCGAAACACCATATATTTT. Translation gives CASSYTGQRNTIYF.

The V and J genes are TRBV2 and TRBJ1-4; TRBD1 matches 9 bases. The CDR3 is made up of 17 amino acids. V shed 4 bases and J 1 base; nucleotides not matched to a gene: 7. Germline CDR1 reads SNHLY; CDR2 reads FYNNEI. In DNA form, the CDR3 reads TGTGCCAGCAGTGGCCTCGGGACAGGGCTAACTAATGAAAAACTGTTTTTT. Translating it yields CASSGLGTGLTNEKLFF.

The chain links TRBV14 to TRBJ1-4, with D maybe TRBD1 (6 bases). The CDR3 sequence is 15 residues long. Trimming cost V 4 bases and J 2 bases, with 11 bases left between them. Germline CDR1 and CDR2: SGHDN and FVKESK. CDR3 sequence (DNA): TGTGCCAGCAGCCTGCCGGGACATACTAATGAAAAACTGTTTTTT. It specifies CASSLPGHTNEKLFF.

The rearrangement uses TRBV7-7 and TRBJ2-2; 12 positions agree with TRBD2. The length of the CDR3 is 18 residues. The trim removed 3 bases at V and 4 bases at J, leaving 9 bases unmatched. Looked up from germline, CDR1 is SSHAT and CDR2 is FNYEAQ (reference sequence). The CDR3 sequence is CASSLSALAGGGTGELFF. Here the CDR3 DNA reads TGTGCCAGCAGCTTGTCTGCGCTAGCGGGAGGGGGCACCGGGGAGCTGTTTTTT.